The clone carrying this T cell receptor (beta chain) showed up just a few times. Its antigen is still unknown. The sample is drawn from a study of response to subunit inactivated influenza vaccine. The study, taken as a whole, reports: Few additional T cells are recruited per seasonal influenza vaccination, authors suggested.

TCRdb reprocessed the RT-PCR reads with MiXCR, giving one entry per CDR3 protein. The data hold about 700,000 distinct CDR3 sequences, with about 15% observed a single time. The germline CDR1 and CDR2 sequences are LGHNA and YSLEER. The CDR3 consists of 14 residues. The germline V and J ends were trimmed by 1 base and 0 bases, with 7 bases remaining between them. This TCR came from a man aged 45 to 65 who received an inactivated influenza vaccine. The chain links TRBV4-3 to TRBJ2-7, with D unresolved. Sequences were derived from PBMCs from blood, sampled 14 days before vaccination. The CDR3 spells CASSQALVSYEQYF. The CDR3 nucleotides are TGCGCCAGCAGCCAAGCACTGGTCTCCTACGAGCAGTACTTC.